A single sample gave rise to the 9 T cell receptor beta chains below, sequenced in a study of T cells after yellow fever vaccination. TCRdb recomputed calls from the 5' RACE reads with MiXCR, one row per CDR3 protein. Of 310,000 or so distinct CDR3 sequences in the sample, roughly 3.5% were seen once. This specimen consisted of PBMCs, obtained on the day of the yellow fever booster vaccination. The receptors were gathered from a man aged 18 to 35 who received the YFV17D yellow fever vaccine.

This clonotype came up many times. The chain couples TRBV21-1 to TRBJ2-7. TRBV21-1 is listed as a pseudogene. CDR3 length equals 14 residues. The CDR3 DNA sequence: TGTGCCAGCAGCATAGGGGGTTGGACCTACGAGCAGTACTTC. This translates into CASSIGGWTYEQYF.

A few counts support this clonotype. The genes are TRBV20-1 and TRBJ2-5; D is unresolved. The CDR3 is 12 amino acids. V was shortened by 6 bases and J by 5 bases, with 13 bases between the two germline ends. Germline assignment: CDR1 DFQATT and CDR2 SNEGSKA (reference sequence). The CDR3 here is CSANVNVETQYF. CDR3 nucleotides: TGCAGTGCCAACGTGAATGTGGAGACCCAGTACTTC.

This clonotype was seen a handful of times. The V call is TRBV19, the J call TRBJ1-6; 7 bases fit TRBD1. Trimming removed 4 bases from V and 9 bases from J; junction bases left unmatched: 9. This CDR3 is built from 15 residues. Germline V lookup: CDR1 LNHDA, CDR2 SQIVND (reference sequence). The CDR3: CASSKGQSGGSPLHF. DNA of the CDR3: TGTGCCAGTAGTAAGGGACAGTCAGGGGGTTCACCCCTCCACTTT.

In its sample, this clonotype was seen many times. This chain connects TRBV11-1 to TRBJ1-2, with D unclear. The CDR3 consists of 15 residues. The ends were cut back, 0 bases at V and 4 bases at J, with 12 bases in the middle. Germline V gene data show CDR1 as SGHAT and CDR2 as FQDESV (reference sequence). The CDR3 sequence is CASSLARKPRYGYTF. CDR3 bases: TGTGCCAGCAGCTTAGCCCGGAAACCGCGCTATGGCTACACCTTC.

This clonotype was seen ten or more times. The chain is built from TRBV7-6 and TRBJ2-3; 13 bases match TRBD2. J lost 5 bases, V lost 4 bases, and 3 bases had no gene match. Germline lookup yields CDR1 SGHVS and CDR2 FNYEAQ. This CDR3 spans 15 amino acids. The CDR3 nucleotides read TGTGCCAGCAGCTCCTGGACTAGCGGGGGAGATACGCAGTATTTT. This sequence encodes CASSSWTSGGDTQYF.

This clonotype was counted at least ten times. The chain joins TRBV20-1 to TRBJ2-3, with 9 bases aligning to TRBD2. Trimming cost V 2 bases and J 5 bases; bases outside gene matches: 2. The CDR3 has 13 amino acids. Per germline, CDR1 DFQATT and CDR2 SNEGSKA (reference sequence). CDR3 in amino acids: CSARTSGRDTQYF. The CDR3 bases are TGCAGTGCTAGAACTAGCGGGCGAGATACGCAGTATTTT.

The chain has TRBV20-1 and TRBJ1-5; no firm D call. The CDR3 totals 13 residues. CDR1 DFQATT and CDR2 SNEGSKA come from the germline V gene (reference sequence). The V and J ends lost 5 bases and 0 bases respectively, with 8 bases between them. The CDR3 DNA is TGCAGTGCTCAAGCCTTTAGCAATCAGCCCCAGCATTTT. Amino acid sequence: CSAQAFSNQPQHF.

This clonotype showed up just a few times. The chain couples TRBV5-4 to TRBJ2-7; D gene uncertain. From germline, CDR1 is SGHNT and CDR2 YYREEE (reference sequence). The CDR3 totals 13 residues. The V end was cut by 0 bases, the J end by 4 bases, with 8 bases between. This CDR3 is CASSLENGYEQYF. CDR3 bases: TGTGCCAGCAGCTTGGAGAACGGTTACGAGCAGTACTTC.

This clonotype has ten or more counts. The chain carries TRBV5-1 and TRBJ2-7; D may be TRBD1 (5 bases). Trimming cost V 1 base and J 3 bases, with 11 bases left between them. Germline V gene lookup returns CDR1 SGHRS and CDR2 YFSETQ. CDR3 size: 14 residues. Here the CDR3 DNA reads TGCGCCAGCAGCTTGACAGGCCCCAGCTACGAGCAGTACTTC. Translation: CASSLTGPSYEQYF.